A selection of T cell receptor beta chains follows, all from one sample in a study of OX40 agonist ivuxolimab in advanced cancers. Repertoires were generated with immunoSEQ multiplex PCR, while TCRdb's copy carries only in-frame clones and drops some. The sample lists fewer than 85,000 clones; approximately 90% were seen once. The material sequenced was CD4+ or CD8+ T cells sorted from blood, taken in a trial of the OX40 agonist ivuxolimab. These receptor sequences come from an adult with an advanced solid tumor such as melanoma, head and neck, liver or kidney cancer. CDR3s include the opening cysteine and the closing phenylalanine or tryptophan. The D gene is left open where the match is weak. Part of the rows lack a size; the others show once, few, many or a class for expanded clones.

V,size,J,D,CDR3,DNA
TRBV19,NA,TRBJ1-4,NA,CASSKLTGTNEKLFF,TGTGCCAGTAGTAAGTTAACAGGGACTAATGAAAAACTGTTTTTT
TRBV2,NA,TRBJ1-4,NA,CASSAGLNEKLFF,TGTGCCAGCAGTGCCGGACTGAATGAAAAACTGTTTTTT
TRBV11-2,few,TRBJ1-3,TRBD1,CASSSPLGTGGANTIYF,TGTGCCAGCAGCTCCCCACTGGGGACAGGGGGCGCGAACACCATATATTTT
TRBV5-1,NA,TRBJ2-3,TRBD2,CASSLGGTDTQYF,TGCGCCAGCAGCCTGGGGGGGACAGATACGCAGTATTTT
TRBV19,NA,TRBJ2-1,TRBD2,CASSIVGLAGGNEQFF,TGTGCCAGTAGTATAGTCGGGCTAGCGGGAGGGAATGAGCAGTTCTTC
TRBV5-8,NA,TRBJ1-3,NA,CASSLSQPFSGNTIYF,TGTGCCAGCAGCTTGAGCCAGCCGTTCTCTGGAAACACCATATATTTT
TRBV19,few,TRBJ2-6,TRBD1,CASSIGRDRGSGANVLTF,TGTGCCAGTAGTATAGGCCGGGACAGGGGTTCGGGGGCCAACGTCCTGACTTTC
TRBV27,NA,TRBJ2-1,NA,CASSGFPGKHGLEQFF,TGTGCCAGCAGTGGGTTCCCGGGAAAACACGGACTTGAGCAGTTCTTC
TRBV11-3,NA,TRBJ1-1,TRBD1,CASSYWDSKFAFF,TGTGCCAGCAGCTACTGGGACAGCAAGTTTGCTTTCTTT
TRBV9,NA,TRBJ2-7,TRBD2,CASSVRSGRGYEQYF,TGTGCCAGCAGCGTACGTAGCGGGAGAGGGTACGAGCAGTACTTC
TRBV19,few,TRBJ1-2,NA,CATKPLDNNLNYGYTF,TGTGCCACCAAGCCCTTGGACAACAACCTTAACTATGGCTACACCTTC
TRBV28,NA,TRBJ1-2,NA,CASSKQEWYGYTF,TGTGCCAGCAGTAAACAGGAATGGTATGGCTACACCTTC
TRBV6-5,once,TRBJ2-7,NA,CASSYSISGYEQYF,TGTGCCAGCAGTTACTCGATTAGCGGCTACGAGCAGTACTTC
TRBV5-5,NA,TRBJ1-3,NA,CASSTHSISGNTIYF,TGTGCCAGCTCAACTCACAGCATCTCTGGAAACACCATATATTTT
TRBV5-1,once,TRBJ2-7,TRBD2,CASSQTGTSGMFGQYF,TGCGCCAGCAGCCAAACCGGGACTAGCGGGATGTTTGGGCAGTACTTC
TRBV7-9,NA,TRBJ2-3,NA,CASSPAGAGSTDTQYF,TGTGCCAGCAGCCCCGCGGGGGCGGGGAGCACAGATACGCAGTATTTT
TRBV6-5,once,TRBJ2-2,NA,CASAETINQELFF,TGTGCCAGCGCAGAGACAATTAATCAGGAGCTGTTTTTT
TRBV6-1,NA,TRBJ1-4,NA,CASSVAAWTDTLVELFF,TGTGCCAGCAGTGTTGCCGCCTGGACAGACACCCTCGTCGAACTGTTTTTT
TRBV2,NA,TRBJ2-7,NA,CASRTQVGRSNMNEQYF,TGTGCCAGCAGAACCCAGGTGGGCCGGAGTAACATGAACGAGCAGTACTTC
TRBV30,few,TRBJ1-1,NA,CAWSHRGTEAFF,TGTGCCTGGAGTCACCGGGGTACTGAAGCTTTCTTT
TRBV30,NA,TRBJ2-7,NA,CAWSKGGGPVEQYF,TGTGCCTGGAGTAAGGGTGGGGGCCCCGTCGAGCAGTACTTC
TRBV30,NA,TRBJ2-7,NA,CAWSVPVISYEQYF,TGTGCCTGGAGTGTACCGGTTATATCCTACGAGCAGTACTTC
TRBV28,NA,TRBJ1-2,TRBD1,CAGGGQSLSNYGYTF,TGTGCCGGGGGGGGACAGTCGCTATCTAACTATGGCTACACCTTC
TRBV29-1,NA,TRBJ1-1,NA,CSVEATPLAFF,TGCAGCGTTGAGGCGACCCCGCTGGCTTTCTTT
TRBV5-4,NA,TRBJ1-1,NA,CASSPTGFTEAFF,TGTGCCAGCAGTCCCACAGGGTTCACTGAAGCTTTCTTT
TRBV11-2,NA,TRBJ2-1,TRBD2,CASSTGLAGGPHEQFF,TGTGCCAGCAGCACAGGACTAGCGGGAGGGCCTCATGAGCAGTTCTTC
TRBV25-1,NA,TRBJ1-5,TRBD1,CASSAGGKGGNQPQHF,TGTGCCAGCAGCGCAGGGGGTAAGGGCGGCAATCAGCCCCAGCATTTT
TRBV4-2,NA,TRBJ2-7,TRBD2,CASSQGLAGAGLYEQYF,TGTGCCAGCAGCCAGGGACTAGCGGGAGCGGGTTTGTACGAGCAGTACTTC
TRBV5-1,NA,TRBJ2-1,NA,CASRPEGTVTYNEQFF,TGCGCCAGCAGACCGGAGGGGACAGTAACCTACAATGAGCAGTTCTTC
TRBV28,NA,TRBJ1-2,NA,CASSLSGTGNYGYTF,TGTGCCAGCAGTTTATCCGGGACTGGTAACTATGGCTACACCTTC
TRBV29-1,NA,TRBJ2-6,NA,CSPGGTVVSGANVLTF,TGCAGCCCGGGGGGGACAGTTGTCTCTGGGGCCAACGTCCTGACTTTC
TRBV5-1,NA,TRBJ2-7,NA,CASSFPQGGASYEQYF,TGCGCCAGCAGCTTCCCTCAGGGCGGGGCTTCCTACGAGCAGTACTTC
TRBV6-1,NA,TRBJ1-4,NA,CASSRDTEGLFF,TGTGCCAGCAGTAGGGACACGGAAGGACTGTTTTTT
TRBV11-2,NA,TRBJ1-1,NA,CASSARGGSLNTEAFF,TGTGCCAGCAGCGCGAGGGGGGGCTCCCTGAACACTGAAGCTTTCTTT
TRBV7-3,NA,TRBJ2-5,TRBD2,CASSYPAGTSGNVGLRTQYF,TGTGCCAGCAGCTACCCAGCCGGGACTAGCGGGAATGTTGGGTTAAGGACCCAGTACTTC
TRBV5-6,NA,TRBJ2-7,TRBD1,CASSFGTGRDEQYF,TGTGCCAGCAGCTTTGGGACAGGGCGGGACGAGCAGTACTTC
TRBV28,NA,TRBJ2-7,TRBD1,CASIRDRGLYEQYF,TGTGCCAGTATCCGGGACAGGGGGCTTTACGAGCAGTACTTC
TRBV7-9,once,TRBJ1-3,NA,CASSLGGSPGNTIYF,TGTGCCAGCAGCTTAGGGGGGAGCCCTGGAAACACCATATATTTT
TRBV5-4,NA,TRBJ2-7,NA,CASSLDLETSVYEQYF,TGTGCCAGCAGCTTGGACTTAGAAACATCCGTCTACGAGCAGTACTTC
TRBV28,NA,TRBJ2-1,NA,CASSPQTGRGRVYNEQFF,TGTGCCAGCAGTCCCCAGACAGGGAGAGGGAGGGTCTACAATGAGCAGTTCTTC
TRBV15,NA,TRBJ2-1,NA,CATSRDWGQGEQFF,TGTGCCACCAGCAGAGATTGGGGCCAGGGGGAGCAGTTCTTC